The rows below give T cell receptor beta chains drawn from one sample of a study of cytomegalovirus exposure and HLA in healthy donors. Assay: immunoSEQ multiplex PCR; the TCRdb copy retains only in-frame clones and omits some. The data contain around 200,000 clones, 60% to 85% of them singletons. The sample comprised PBMCs. These receptors came from a middle-aged man in good health and CMV-seronegative. CDR3s include the opening cysteine and the closing phenylalanine or tryptophan. D genes are given only for firm matches.

d_call: NA; v_call: TRBV18; cdr3_aa: CASSTGRPETEAFF
d_call: NA; v_call: TRBV7-2; cdr3_aa: CASILGWTLRGEQFF
d_call: TRBD2; v_call: TRBV7-9; cdr3_aa: CASSAGGPNTQYF
d_call: TRBD1; v_call: TRBV5-6; cdr3_aa: CASSLDRGPNSPLHF
d_call: TRBD1; v_call: TRBV6-6; cdr3_aa: CASSYSGTVKFF
d_call: TRBD1; v_call: TRBV11-2; cdr3_aa: CASSPSGQGVETQYF
d_call: NA; v_call: TRBV6-5; cdr3_aa: CASTPAGVTGNTIYF
d_call: TRBD2; v_call: TRBV30; cdr3_aa: CAWSGGGKAGRNYNEQFF
d_call: TRBD1; v_call: TRBV30; cdr3_aa: CAWSVGFPTTGVTIYF
d_call: NA; v_call: TRBV6-5; cdr3_aa: CASRKGGDTQYF
d_call: TRBD1; v_call: TRBV7-3; cdr3_aa: CASSPSVQGASGYTF
d_call: NA; v_call: TRBV6-1; cdr3_aa: CASSRQPGGNQPQHF
d_call: NA; v_call: TRBV7-9; cdr3_aa: CASSPGGTPYEQYF
d_call: TRBD1; v_call: TRBV7-2; cdr3_aa: CASIKQGQGPDTQYF
d_call: TRBD2; v_call: TRBV12-5; cdr3_aa: CASGFGGGVYNEQFF
d_call: TRBD2; v_call: TRBV6-1; cdr3_aa: CASSELGTRVDTQYF
d_call: NA; v_call: TRBV2; cdr3_aa: CASIPGTFISGANVLTF
d_call: TRBD2; v_call: TRBV6-4; cdr3_aa: CASSDGSGGVDEQFF
d_call: NA; v_call: TRBV5-6; cdr3_aa: CASSFKETQYF
d_call: NA; v_call: TRBV23-1; cdr3_aa: CAAGAPDTQYF
d_call: TRBD1; v_call: TRBV6-5; cdr3_aa: CASSAGTGGYGYTF
d_call: NA; v_call: TRBV7-2; cdr3_aa: CASSLGPQTGISYEQYF
d_call: NA; v_call: TRBV19; cdr3_aa: CASSIAPGQTEAFF
d_call: TRBD1; v_call: TRBV2; cdr3_aa: CASSWGQNQPQHF
d_call: TRBD1; v_call: TRBV28; cdr3_aa: CASRSTGDLRNTIYF
d_call: NA; v_call: TRBV2; cdr3_aa: CASSDGYNQPQHF
d_call: NA; v_call: TRBV6-1; cdr3_aa: CASSEGLGGREQYF
d_call: NA; v_call: TRBV10-3; cdr3_aa: CAIGGFLDPEGYTF
d_call: NA; v_call: TRBV7-2; cdr3_aa: CASSHPGHYAEAFF
d_call: TRBD1; v_call: TRBV7-2; cdr3_aa: CASSWTGGYTF
d_call: NA; v_call: TRBV7-2; cdr3_aa: CASSLAAGSYNEQFF
d_call: NA; v_call: TRBV7-3; cdr3_aa: CASSNNGQSKGYTF
d_call: TRBD1; v_call: TRBV14; cdr3_aa: CASSQQGQLGTEAFF
d_call: NA; v_call: TRBV15; cdr3_aa: CATSRRLSTDTQYF
d_call: TRBD1; v_call: TRBV2; cdr3_aa: CASSEGTKTGIGNQPQHF
d_call: NA; v_call: TRBV9; cdr3_aa: CASSLGQLDIGELFF
d_call: NA; v_call: TRBV6-1; cdr3_aa: CASSEAAGHNQPQHF
d_call: NA; v_call: TRBV5-1; cdr3_aa: CASSLESGGNTIYF
d_call: NA; v_call: TRBV6-4; cdr3_aa: CASSEEGGGTDTQYF
d_call: TRBD1; v_call: TRBV29-1; cdr3_aa: CSVERGQALFNSPLHF
d_call: NA; v_call: TRBV7-9; cdr3_aa: CASSKFSTADTEAFF
d_call: NA; v_call: TRBV11-2; cdr3_aa: CASSSRGPTGNEQYF
d_call: NA; v_call: TRBV5-1; cdr3_aa: CASSSGGMNTEAFF
d_call: TRBD1; v_call: TRBV20-1; cdr3_aa: CSATTGYEQYF
d_call: NA; v_call: TRBV6-6; cdr3_aa: CASILQGWGTEAFF
d_call: TRBD1; v_call: TRBV15; cdr3_aa: CATSRSDRGRGEQYF
d_call: NA; v_call: TRBV18; cdr3_aa: CASSQGPNRDEAFF
d_call: TRBD2; v_call: TRBV2; cdr3_aa: CASGTRYYEQYF